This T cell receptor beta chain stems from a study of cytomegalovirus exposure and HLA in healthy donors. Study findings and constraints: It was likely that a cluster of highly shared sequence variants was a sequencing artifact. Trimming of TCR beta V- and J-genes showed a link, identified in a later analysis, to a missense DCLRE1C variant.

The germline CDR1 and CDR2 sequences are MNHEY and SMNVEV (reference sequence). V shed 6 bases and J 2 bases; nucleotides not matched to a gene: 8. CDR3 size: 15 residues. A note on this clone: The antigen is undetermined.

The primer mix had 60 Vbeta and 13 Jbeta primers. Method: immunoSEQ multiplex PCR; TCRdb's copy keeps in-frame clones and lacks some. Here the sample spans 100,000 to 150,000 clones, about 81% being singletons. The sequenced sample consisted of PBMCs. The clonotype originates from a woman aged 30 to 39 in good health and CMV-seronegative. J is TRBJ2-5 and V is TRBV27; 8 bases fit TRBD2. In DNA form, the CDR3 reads TGTGCCAGCAGCCAAGTTAGCGGGATTCAAGAGACCCAGTACTTC. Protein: CASSQVSGIQETQYF.